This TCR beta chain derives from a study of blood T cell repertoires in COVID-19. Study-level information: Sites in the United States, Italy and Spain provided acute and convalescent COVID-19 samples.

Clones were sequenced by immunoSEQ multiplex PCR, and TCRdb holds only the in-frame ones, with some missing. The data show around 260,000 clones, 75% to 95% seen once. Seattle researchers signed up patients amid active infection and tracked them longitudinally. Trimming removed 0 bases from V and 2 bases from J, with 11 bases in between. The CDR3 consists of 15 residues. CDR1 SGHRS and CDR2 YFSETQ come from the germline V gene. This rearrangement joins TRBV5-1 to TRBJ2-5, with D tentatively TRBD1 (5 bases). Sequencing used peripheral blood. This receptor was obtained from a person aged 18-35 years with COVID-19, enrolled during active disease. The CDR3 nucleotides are TGCGCCAGCAGCTTGGAAGGTCGACAGCAAGAGACCCAGTACTTC. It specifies CASSLEGRQQETQYF.